This passage covers 24 T cell receptor beta chains from one sample sequenced in a study of blood T cells in healthy people across ages. Sample-barcoded 5' priming and a J-beta primer mix drove a second PCR of 7 to 11 cycles. In TCRdb, the 5' RACE reads were re-called with MiXCR into one record per CDR3 protein. The data hold hundreds of thousands of distinct CDR3 sequences, with around 24% observed a single time. These data also formed part of another study, on T cells of mothers and their children.

The sample was blood. Receptors originate from a boy aged 5-17 years in good health.

V gene TRBV7-9 combines with J gene TRBJ1-1, with 7 bases that match TRBD1. J was trimmed by 1 base and V by 3 bases; bases with no gene match: 5. The germline V gene encodes CDR1 SEHNR and CDR2 FQNEAQ (reference sequence). There are 15 residues in the CDR3. The CDR3 spells CASSFQQGKNTEAFF. CDR3 sequence (DNA): TGTGCCAGCAGCTTTCAACAGGGGAAGAACACTGAAGCTTTCTTT.

This clonotype was detected many times. The chain has TRBV3-1 and TRBJ2-3, with TRBD2 matching over 7 bases. This CDR3 comprises 12 residues. Looked up from germline, CDR1 is LGHDT and CDR2 is YNNKEL (reference sequence). The ends lost 1 base at V and 8 bases at J; junction bases unmatched: 0. CDR3: CASSQGGGTQYF. Written as DNA, the CDR3 is TGTGCCAGCAGCCAAGGGGGGGGTACGCAGTATTTT.

The chain links TRBV12-3 or TRBV12-4 to TRBJ2-2, with 8 bases identical to TRBD1. The length of the CDR3 is 16 residues. V lost 2 bases and J lost 6; bases outside the gene matches: 8. CDR3 sequence reads: CASSLLTGELAGELFF. The CDR3 region has the DNA TGTGCCAGCAGTTTACTGACAGGGGAGCTCGCCGGGGAGCTGTTTTTT.

This clonotype was seen at least ten times. CDR3 amino acids: CASSQDSSYEQYF. CDR3 sequence (DNA): TGTGCCAGCAGCCAGGACAGTTCCTACGAGCAGTACTTC. The rearrangement uses TRBV5-8 and TRBJ2-7; possible D gene TRBD1, 6 bases. CDR1 is SGHTS and CDR2 is YDEGEE in the germline V gene. The CDR3 is 13 residues long. Trimming left V 4 bases short and J 1 base short, with 9 bases between.

A few counts support this clonotype. Written as DNA, the CDR3 is TGTGCCAGCAGCTTCCCGGGACAGGGGCGGAACGAGCAGTACTTC. Amino acids: CASSFPGQGRNEQYF. The J gene is TRBJ2-7, the V gene TRBV7-9, with TRBD1 matching 10 bases. Germline trimming cut 3 bases from V and 5 bases from J; bases unmatched to any gene: 7. CDR1 is SEHNR, CDR2 FQNEAQ, per germline (reference sequence). This CDR3 comprises 15 residues.

The chain has TRBV12-3 or TRBV12-4 and TRBJ1-4, with D unclear. Trimming removed 11 bases at V and 10 bases at J, with 23 bases between. CDR3 length equals 14 residues. The CDR3 loop is CASTQVLGAGKLFF. In DNA form, the CDR3 reads TGTGCCTCCACGCAGGTCTTGGGCGCGGGAAAACTGTTTTTT.

The sample holds a few counts of this clonotype. The chain has TRBV7-8 and TRBJ2-5; unclear D gene. V was cut by 5 bases and J by 5 bases, with 15 bases left in between. Germline V gene sequence: CDR1 SGHVS, CDR2 FQNEAQ. There are 14 residues in the CDR3. CDR3 region: CASSPLAGTETQYF. Here the CDR3 DNA reads TGTGCCAGCAGCCCCCTCGCAGGCACGGAGACCCAGTACTTC.

The chain is built from TRBV7-2 and TRBJ1-2, with 8 bases identical to TRBD1. The germline V gene has CDR1 SGHTA and CDR2 FQGNSA. Trimming removed 0 bases from V and 8 bases from J; junction bases left unmatched: 5. CDR3 length: 14 residues. The CDR3 here is CASSLAPTGVGYTF. As DNA, the CDR3 is TGTGCCAGCAGCTTAGCGCCGACAGGGGTAGGCTACACCTTC. The variable domain in full, with the rest retrieved from reference TRBV7-2 and TRBJ1-2, is GAGVSQSPSNKVTEKGKDVELRCDPISGHTALYWYRQSLGQGLEFLIYFQGNSAPDKSGLPSDRFSAERTGGSVSTLTIQRTQQEDSAVYLCASSLAPTGVGYTFGSGTRLTVV.

V is TRBV5-1 and J is TRBJ2-3, with 8 bases matching TRBD2. J gave up 3 bases and V 7 bases, and 10 bases lay outside the gene matches. Germline CDR1 reads SGHRS; CDR2 reads YFSETQ. The CDR3 has 15 residues. This CDR3 reads CASCRGSGSTDTQYF. The CDR3 DNA reads as TGCGCCAGCTGTCGTGGGAGCGGGAGTACAGATACGCAGTATTTT.

This clonotype was recorded a few times. This chain links TRBV14 with TRBJ2-3; unclear D gene. Germline CDR1 SGHDN, CDR2 FVKESK. The length of the CDR3 is 18 residues. V was clipped by 0 bases and J by 1 base, with 17 bases between them. CDR3 sequence reads: CASSQEERKIVGTDTQYF. CDR3 nucleotides: TGTGCCAGCAGCCAAGAGGAAAGAAAGATCGTAGGCACAGATACGCAGTATTTT.

This clonotype was picked up a small number of times. V and J are TRBV12-3 or TRBV12-4 and TRBJ2-5, with unresolved D. The CDR3 length is 14 residues. V was clipped by 3 bases and J by 2 bases, with 10 bases between them. CDR3 in DNA: TGTGCCAGCAGTTTGTTGGAGATTCAAGAGACCCAGTACTTC. This encodes CASSLLEIQETQYF.

The genes are TRBV21-1 and TRBJ1-2; the listed D gene, TRBD1, was not tested against the DNA. TRBV21-1 is assigned pseudogene status. The CDR3 runs to 18 residues. The CDR3 loop is CASSKGDRGRTGGYGYTF. In nucleotides, the CDR3 is TGTGCCAGCAGCAAAGGGGACAGGGGGCGTACCGGGGGCTATGGCTACACCTTC.

This clonotype appeared a few times. The J gene is TRBJ2-4, the V gene TRBV18, with D perhaps matching TRBD1 or TRBD2 (5 bases each). CDR1 KGHSH and CDR2 LQKENI come from the germline V gene. CDR3 size: 13 residues. V was cut by 3 bases and J by 9 bases, with 12 bases left in between. CDR3 loop: CASSPSRGVIQYF. The CDR3 DNA reads as TGTGCCAGCTCACCCTCACGGGGCGTCATTCAGTACTTC.

The chain has TRBV25-1 and TRBJ2-7, with D unresolved. Germline V gene sequence: CDR1 MGHDK, CDR2 SYGVNS. This CDR3 is built from 11 residues. The V end lost 3 bases, the J end lost 10 bases, and 10 bases lay between the germline ends. For the CDR3, the DNA is TGTGCCAGCAGTGAGAGGACGGATCAGTACTTC. The encoded protein is CASSERTDQYF.

This clonotype was seen a handful of times. Possible read error: a much larger clone is one base away. V gene TRBV7-9 combines with J gene TRBJ2-7; D tentatively fits TRBD1 or TRBD2 (5 bases each). Germline V gives CDR1 SEHNR, CDR2 FQNEAQ (reference sequence). V was cut by 5 bases and J by 3 bases, with 14 bases left in between. CDR3 length equals 14 residues. The CDR3 region is CASSPSRDDYEQYF. The DNA of the CDR3 is TGTGCCAGCAGCCCCAGCCGGGACGACTACGAGCAGTACTTC.

In DNA form, the CDR3 reads TGTGCCAGCTCACCAGCAGGCCTAGCGGGAGGTGAGGCCCAGTACTTC. It translates to CASSPAGLAGGEAQYF. The rearrangement joins TRBV18 to TRBJ2-5, with 11 positions matching TRBD2. This CDR3 has 16 residues. Per the germline V gene, CDR1 is KGHSH and CDR2 is LQKENI. V shed 2 bases, J shed 9 bases, and the junction held 11 bases outside the gene matches.

J is TRBJ1-5 and V is TRBV7-2, with D uncertain. The germline CDR1 and CDR2 sequences are SGHTA and FQGNSA. The length of the CDR3 is 13 residues. Trimming cost V 1 base and J 4 bases, with 5 bases left between them. CDR3 coding DNA: TGTGCCAGCAGCTTAGAACTGAATCAGCCCCAGCATTTT. Translating it yields CASSLELNQPQHF.

The chain uses TRBV5-1 and TRBJ1-1; 7 nucleotides match TRBD1. Germline assignment: CDR1 SGHRS and CDR2 YFSETQ. The CDR3 is 13 amino acids. Losses at the gene ends were 5 bases for V and 3 bases for J; bases not matched to a gene: 4. The CDR3 DNA reads TGCGCCAGCAGACCGGGACAGCACACTGAAGCTTTCTTT. Protein: CASRPGQHTEAFF.

The sample holds a few counts of this clonotype. The gene calls are TRBV2 and TRBJ1-5, with no clear D. CDR1 and CDR2 (germline): SNHLY, FYNNEI. The V end lost 0 bases, the J end lost 8 bases, and 17 bases lay between the germline ends. CDR3 length equals 16 residues. The CDR3 nucleotides read TGTGCCAGCAGTGAAGCAGTTGGACTAGAGGCTGAGCCCCAGCATTTT. It translates to CASSEAVGLEAEPQHF. Full variable domain (missing parts from reference TRBV2 and TRBJ1-5): EPEVTQTPSHQVTQMGQEVILRCVPISNHLYFYWYRQILGQKVEFLVSFYNNEISEKSEIFDDQFSVERPDGSNFTLKIRSTKLEDSAMYFCASSEAVGLEAEPQHFGDGTRLSIL.

The rearrangement links TRBV24-1 to TRBJ1-2; 7 nucleotides line up with TRBD1. V lost 3 bases, J lost 4 bases, and 4 bases stayed unmatched. Per the germline V gene, CDR1 is KGHDR and CDR2 is SFDVKD. The length of the CDR3 is 14 residues. CDR3 sequence: CATSDPGTAYGYTF. The CDR3 region has the DNA TGTGCCACCAGTGATCCCGGGACAGCCTATGGCTACACCTTC.

This clonotype appeared a few times. The chain carries TRBV20-1 and TRBJ1-1; weak D call: TRBD1 (6 bases). The CDR3 sequence is 14 residues long. Germline V gives CDR1 DFQATT, CDR2 SNEGSKA (reference sequence). V was cut by 7 bases and J by 4 bases, with 19 bases left in between. In DNA form, the CDR3 reads TGCAGTGTCAGGGCACAGGGTTGGGGCACTGAAGCTTTCTTT. Residues: CSVRAQGWGTEAFF.

The V call is TRBV3-1, the J call TRBJ2-3; perhaps TRBD2 as D (5 bases). This CDR3 is built from 16 residues. V lost 5 bases and J 1 base, leaving 16 bases between the germline ends. Germline values: CDR1 LGHDT, CDR2 YNNKEL (reference sequence). As DNA, the CDR3 is TGTGCCAGCAGCTTGGACTTGCGGCGGGGCACAGATACGCAGTATTTT. Translated: CASSLDLRRGTDTQYF.

The chain recombines TRBV27 with TRBJ1-2; tentatively, D is TRBD1 (5 bases). The length of the CDR3 is 13 residues. Germline CDR1 reads MNHEY; CDR2 reads SMNVEV (reference sequence). V was pared by 8 bases and J by 2 bases, with 12 bases between. CDR3 DNA sequence: TGTGCCAGCTGGGGGTGGGAGAACTATGGCTACACCTTC. Translated: CASWGWENYGYTF.

A few counts support this clonotype. V gene TRBV11-2 combines with J gene TRBJ2-7; perhaps TRBD1 as D (6 bases). This CDR3 is built from 14 residues. Deletions cut 0 bases from V and 6 bases from J, with 12 bases between. Germline values: CDR1 SGHAT, CDR2 FQNNGV. The CDR3 protein is CASSLDEGVSEQYF. In DNA form, the CDR3 reads TGTGCCAGCAGCTTAGATGAGGGGGTTTCCGAGCAGTACTTC.